Here is one TCR beta chain with its context. Its antigen is unknown. Trimming took off 6 bases at V and 0 bases at J, with 12 bases between the two ends. The CDR3 sequence is 14 residues long. Germline CDR1 reads MNHEY; CDR2 reads SMNVEV (reference sequence). This sample was taken from a study of T cell responses to AZD1222 COVID-19 vaccine. Points from the study as a whole: Within unmutated variant regions lay the reported targets of nearly half of spike-specific TCRs.

The method was immunoSEQ multiplex PCR; TCRdb's version includes in-frame clones alone and lacks a portion of them. The sample yields tens of thousands of clones, around four fifths seen once. The sample was peripheral blood, taken 28 days after the second dose of the MenACWY control vaccine. The TCR originated in an adult who received the MenACWY meningococcal vaccine as a control. The V and J genes are TRBV27 and TRBJ2-7; tentatively, D is TRBD2 (5 bases). In DNA, the CDR3 is TGTGCCAGCAGGGGCAGGACTCACTCCTACGAGCAGTACTTC. Protein sequence: CASRGRTHSYEQYF.